Listed below are T cell receptor beta chains from one sample, sequenced in a study of blood T cells in healthy people across ages. TCRdb re-called the 5' RACE reads with MiXCR, one entry per CDR3 protein. The data contain 800,000 or so distinct CDR3 sequences, around a quarter of them singletons. The same data also contributed to another study, on T cells of mothers and their children.

Sequenced sample: blood. The origin of the receptors is a boy aged 10-17 years in good health. CDR3s include the opening cysteine and the closing phenylalanine or tryptophan. Fields, in order: J gene, D gene, clone size, CDR3 length, V gene, CDR3 protein, CDR3 DNA. The D gene is left open where the match is weak. Rows may omit the clone size; those that give it use once, few, many or a size class.

>TRBJ2-3|TRBD1|once|16|TRBV24-1
CATSDTGQGSTDTQYF
TGTGCCACCAGTGATACGGGACAGGGGAGCACAGATACGCAGTATTTT
>TRBJ1-2|.|.|13|TRBV30
CAWSVSRNNGYTF
TGTGCCTGGAGTGTAAGCAGAAACAATGGCTACACCTTC
>TRBJ2-7|TRBD1|.|15|TRBV28
CASSLLGQGAYEQYF
TGTGCCAGCAGCCTGCTGGGACAGGGGGCCTACGAGCAGTACTTC
>TRBJ2-3|.|.|15|TRBV9
CASSVGQGPTDTQYF
TGTGCCAGCAGCGTCGGGCAGGGACCCACAGATACGCAGTATTTT
>TRBJ1-2|.|.|10|TRBV20-1
CSATFDGYTF
TGCAGTGCTACCTTCGATGGCTACACCTTC
>TRBJ2-4|.|.|11|TRBV19
CASFVINIQYF
TGTGCCAGTTTCGTTATAAACATTCAGTACTTC
>TRBJ1-5|.|few|15|TRBV12-3/TRBV12-4
CASSLNSNYNQPQHF
TGTGCCAGCAGTTTGAACAGCAATTACAATCAGCCCCAGCATTTT
>TRBJ1-4|.|.|14|TRBV4-1
CASSQGFHAEKLFF
TGCGCCAGCAGCCAAGGATTCCACGCTGAAAAACTGTTTTTT
>TRBJ1-4|.|few|16|TRBV11-2
CASSSDTTPTNEKLFF
TGTGCCAGCAGTTCCGACACAACCCCAACTAATGAAAAACTGTTTTTT
>TRBJ2-5|.|.|15|TRBV4-3
CASSQVLGQGFKQYF
TGCGCCAGCAGCCAAGTTCTGGGGCAGGGTTTCAAGCAGTACTTC
>TRBJ2-2|TRBD1|.|15|TRBV7-9
CASSVRDRGPGELFF
TGTGCCAGCAGCGTCCGGGACAGGGGGCCCGGGGAGCTGTTTTTT
>TRBJ2-5|TRBD2|.|16|TRBV7-2
CASSLVAGEYQETQYF
TGTGCCAGCAGCTTAGTGGCGGGGGAGTATCAGGAGACCCAGTACTTC
>TRBJ1-5|.|few|14|TRBV7-2
CASSPDRRNQPQHF
TGTGCCAGCAGCCCCGACAGGCGCAATCAGCCCCAGCATTTT
>TRBJ2-7|.|few|11|TRBV3-1
CASSQGAGLDF
TGTGCCAGCAGCCAAGGGGCAGGGTTGGACTTC
>TRBJ2-5|TRBD2|.|18|TRBV4-1
CASSQELAGGRYQETQYF
TGCGCCAGCAGCCAAGAACTAGCGGGAGGGAGGTACCAAGAGACCCAGTACTTC
>TRBJ2-7|.|many|14|TRBV25-1
CASSEVQGTYEQYF
TGTGCCAGCAGTGAAGTACAGGGTACCTACGAGCAGTACTTC
>TRBJ1-4|TRBD1|few|15|TRBV7-9
CASSPSTGTGEKLFF
TGTGCCAGCAGCCCCTCGACAGGGACGGGGGAAAAACTGTTTTTT
>TRBJ2-7|.|few|12|TRBV28
CASKVTGNEQYF
TGTGCCAGCAAAGTTACAGGGAACGAGCAGTACTTC
>TRBJ2-7|.|.|15|TRBV7-9
CASSSLIGDTYEQYF
TGTGCCAGCAGCTCCCTCATTGGAGATACCTACGAGCAGTACTTC